The 26 T cell receptor beta chains reported below all come from one sample, sequenced in a study of cytomegalovirus exposure and HLA in healthy donors. A multiplex PCR was run with 60 Vbeta primers and 13 Jbeta primers. Some clones are missing from TCRdb's copy, which holds only in-frame ones; the method was immunoSEQ multiplex PCR. The repertoire holds 35,000 to 45,000 clones, with more than 60% as singletons. The sample taken for sequencing was PBMCs. Every receptor here comes from a man aged 25-40 years in good health and CMV-seronegative.

The genes are TRBV11-3 and TRBJ2-3; D not certain. Trimming pared 0 bases from V and 0 bases from J, leaving 7 bases between. The CDR3 has 15 amino acids. Germline V CDR1 and CDR2: SGHNT, YENEEA. The CDR3 is CASSLDSGSTDTQYF. The CDR3 DNA follows: TGTGCCAGCAGCTTAGATTCAGGCAGCACAGATACGCAGTATTTT.

This chain joins TRBV4-3 and TRBJ1-3; TRBD1 is a possible D gene (6 bases). Germline CDR1 and CDR2: LGHNA and YSLEER. Trimming removed 8 bases at V and 4 bases at J, with 18 bases between. This CDR3 is built from 15 residues. The CDR3 coding sequence is TGCGCCAGCCAGCGGGACATCTCGCCCGGAAACACCATATATTTT. It encodes CASQRDISPGNTIYF.

This clone was found once. This sequence joins TRBV28 and TRBJ1-2, with TRBD1 as a possible D gene (5 bases). Germline V CDR1 and CDR2: MDHEN, SYDVKM. V dropped 8 bases and J dropped 1 base, with 17 bases sitting between them. The CDR3 sequence is 15 residues long. CDR3 sequence: CASASGHRINYGYTF. The CDR3 DNA reads as TGTGCCAGCGCATCCGGCCACAGGATTAACTATGGCTACACCTTC.

The V and J genes are TRBV25-1 and TRBJ1-4; 8 bases are a match to TRBD1. The V gene's germline CDR1 is MGHDK and CDR2 SYGVNS. The CDR3 is 14 residues long. The V and J ends lost 3 bases and 7 bases, in that order; junction bases with no gene match: 4. CDR3 sequence reads: CASSDDRGGEKLFF. The CDR3 DNA reads as TGTGCCAGCAGTGACGACAGGGGTGGTGAAAAACTGTTTTTT.

This chain uses TRBV4-2 with TRBJ2-4; 8 bases match TRBD2. The CDR3 contains 16 residues. Germline V gene data show CDR1 as LGHNA and CDR2 as YNFKEQ. V lost 1 base to trimming and J lost 2 bases; unmatched junction nucleotides: 4. This CDR3 is CASSQAQRETKNIQYF. Here the CDR3 DNA reads TGTGCCAGCAGCCAAGCCCAGCGGGAGACCAAAAACATTCAGTACTTC.

The chain couples TRBV4-1 to TRBJ2-5, with D tentatively TRBD1 (5 bases). This CDR3 is 15 amino acids long. V gave up 0 bases and J gave up 1 base, with 9 bases separating them. The germline V gene has CDR1 MGHRA and CDR2 YSYEKL. The CDR3 bases are TGCGCCAGCAGCCAAGATGGAGACAGCCAAGAGACCCAGTACTTC. Encoded protein: CASSQDGDSQETQYF.

This rearrangement joins TRBV7-9 to TRBJ1-1; weak D call: TRBD1 (5 bases). The CDR3 length is 14 residues. V lost 0 bases and J lost 4, with 9 bases in between. The V gene's germline CDR1 is SEHNR and CDR2 FQNEAQ (reference sequence). The CDR3 protein is CASSLAGAATEAFF. The CDR3 region has the DNA TGTGCCAGCAGCTTAGCTGGGGCGGCCACTGAAGCTTTCTTT. Using reference TRBV7-9 and TRBJ1-1 for the parts outside the CDR3, the full variable domain is DTGVSQNPRHKITKRGQNVTFRCDPISEHNRLYWYRQTLGQGPEFLTYFQNEAQLEKSRLLSDRFSAERPKGSFSTLEIQRTEQGDSAMYLCASSLAGAATEAFFGQGTRLTVV.

The J gene is TRBJ2-5, the V gene TRBV19; 8 positions match TRBD1. V shed 5 bases, J shed 2 bases, and the junction held 4 bases outside the gene matches. The CDR3 has 14 amino acids. Germline V gene sequence: CDR1 LNHDA, CDR2 SQIVND (reference sequence). CDR3 protein: CASSLRTGQETQYF. CDR3 nucleotides: TGTGCCAGTAGTCTCCGGACAGGGCAAGAGACCCAGTACTTC.

The chain carries TRBV4-1 and TRBJ1-5; possibly TRBD1 for D (5 bases). The germline V gene encodes CDR1 MGHRA and CDR2 YSYEKL. V was shortened by 3 bases and J by 6 bases, with 9 bases between the two germline ends. This CDR3 is 13 amino acids long. The CDR3: CASSQEGFQPQHF. The CDR3, as DNA: TGCGCCAGCAGCCAGGAGGGGTTTCAGCCCCAGCATTTT.

The chain joins TRBV19 to TRBJ2-7; TRBD1 might be the D (6 bases). V was cut by 6 bases and J by 5 bases, with 32 bases left in between. The CDR3 totals 19 residues. Germline values: CDR1 LNHDA, CDR2 SQIVND (reference sequence). CDR3 sequence reads: CASSQRPRDNYINVHEQYF. CDR3 sequence (DNA): TGTGCCAGTAGCCAGCGACCCCGGGACAATTACATAAACGTCCACGAGCAGTACTTC.

This clone has just a few counts. This sequence joins TRBV7-8 and TRBJ2-1; D is unclear. Germline V gene sequence: CDR1 SGHVS, CDR2 FQNEAQ. CDR3 length equals 16 residues. Trimming shortened V by 1 base and J by 0 bases, and 10 bases separated the two germline ends. CDR3 residues: CASSLVAESSYNEQFF. CDR3 DNA sequence: TGTGCCAGCAGCTTAGTGGCGGAGAGCTCCTACAATGAGCAGTTCTTC. Looking up the rest from reference TRBV7-8 and TRBJ2-1 gives the full variable domain: GAGVSQSPRYKVAKRGQDVALRCDPISGHVSLFWYQQALGQGPEFLTYFQNEAQLDKSGLPSDRFFAERPEGSVSTLKIQRTQQEDSAVYLCASSLVAESSYNEQFFGPGTRLTVL.

V is TRBV14 and J is TRBJ1-2; D may be TRBD1 (6 bases). Germline CDR1 is SGHDN and CDR2 is FVKESK. This CDR3 contains 15 residues. The germline V and J ends were trimmed by 4 bases and 4 bases, with 16 bases remaining between them. CDR3 loop: CASSLTQGWAYGYTF. DNA of the CDR3: TGTGCCAGCAGCCTTACGCAGGGGTGGGCCTATGGCTACACCTTC.

This CDR3 reads CASSEELGQGDQPQHF. The CDR3 DNA is TGTGCCAGCAGTGAAGAGTTAGGGCAGGGGGATCAGCCCCAGCATTTT. The chain links TRBV6-1 to TRBJ1-5; the match to TRBD1 covers 7 bases. CDR3 size: 16 residues. The germline gives CDR1 MNHNS, CDR2 SASEGT. V lost 1 base and J lost 5; bases outside the gene matches: 8.

This clone was detected a few times. The chain has TRBV5-6 and TRBJ1-2, with 7 nucleotides matching TRBD1. V was clipped by 6 bases and J by 2 bases; unmatched bases: 4. The CDR3 has 13 amino acids. Looked up from germline, CDR1 is SGHDT and CDR2 is YYEEEE. CDR3 bases: TGTGCCAGCACCCCGGGACAGAACTATGGCTACACCTTC. This translates into CASTPGQNYGYTF.

V gene TRBV11-2 combines with J gene TRBJ2-7, with TRBD2 matching 13 bases. The CDR3 loop spans 15 amino acids. Germline loops: CDR1 SGHAT, CDR2 FQNNGV. V lost 3 bases to trimming and J lost 7 bases; unmatched junction nucleotides: 6. CDR3 region: CASSFRLAGGSEQYF. For the CDR3, the DNA is TGTGCCAGCAGCTTCAGACTAGCGGGGGGCAGTGAGCAGTACTTC.

This chain links TRBV27 with TRBJ2-3; TRBD2 matches 9 bases. Trimming at V came to 6 bases and at J to 9 bases, leaving 10 bases not matched to a gene. The germline gives CDR1 MNHEY, CDR2 SMNVEV (reference sequence). CDR3 length equals 14 residues. The CDR3 here is CASSLAAGGRTQYF. CDR3 in DNA: TGTGCCAGCAGCCTAGCTGCGGGGGGGCGCACGCAGTATTTT.

The chain combines TRBV19 with TRBJ1-2, with 7 bases matching TRBD1. Germline assignment: CDR1 LNHDA and CDR2 SQIVND (reference sequence). This CDR3 spans 13 amino acids. V lost 4 bases to trimming and J lost 7 bases; unmatched junction nucleotides: 6. CDR3 residues: CASSSRQGFGYTF. CDR3 sequence (DNA): TGTGCCAGTAGTAGCCGACAGGGATTTGGCTACACCTTC.

The chain links TRBV5-4 to TRBJ2-3; 9 bases are a match to TRBD1. With V trimmed by 0 bases and J by 8 bases, 4 bases remained unmatched. In germline, CDR1 is SGHNT, CDR2 YYREEE (reference sequence). CDR3 size: 14 residues. This CDR3 is CASSLGDRAATQYF. The CDR3 DNA reads as TGTGCCAGCAGCTTGGGGGACAGGGCGGCTACGCAGTATTTT.

V and J are TRBV5-1 and TRBJ2-3, with D unresolved. V lost 4 bases and J lost 1, with 7 bases in between. Germline V lookup: CDR1 SGHRS, CDR2 YFSETQ. The length of the CDR3 is 13 residues. CDR3 sequence (DNA): TGCGCCAGCAGCGCAGAGGGCACAGATACGCAGTATTTT. This translates into CASSAEGTDTQYF.

The chain couples TRBV5-1 to TRBJ2-1, with 7 bases fitting TRBD2. CDR1 SGHRS and CDR2 YFSETQ come from the germline V gene. With V trimmed by 0 bases and J by 1 base, 4 bases remained unmatched. The CDR3 runs to 16 residues. Here the CDR3 DNA reads TGCGCCAGCAGCTTGGATCTAGCGGCTTCCTACAATGAGCAGTTCTTC. Protein sequence: CASSLDLAASYNEQFF.

This clone has more than one count but fewer than ten. The V and J genes are TRBV6-1 and TRBJ1-2; D unclear. The CDR3 has 14 residues. The germline V and J ends were trimmed by 3 bases and 4 bases, with 12 bases remaining between them. CDR1 MNHNS and CDR2 SASEGT come from the germline V gene. Written as DNA, the CDR3 is TGTGCCAGCAGTGATGTGGCGGGCACCTATGGCTACACCTTC. Translation gives CASSDVAGTYGYTF.

The chain carries TRBV7-8 and TRBJ1-5, with D perhaps TRBD1 (5 bases). The CDR3 has 16 residues. Trimming shortened V by 0 bases and J by 2 bases, and 11 bases separated the two germline ends. From germline, CDR1 is SGHVS and CDR2 FQNEAQ. In DNA, the CDR3 is TGTGCCAGCAGCTTAGCGGCGGGGCTCGGCAATCAGCCCCAGCATTTT. Its translation is CASSLAAGLGNQPQHF.

As for this clone: The sample contains more than one DNA sequence encoding this CDR3. The chain recombines TRBV4-1 with TRBJ2-5; TRBD2 is a possible D gene (6 bases). V dropped 1 base and J dropped 1 base, with 13 bases sitting between them. The CDR3 runs 16 residues. The germline gives CDR1 MGHRA, CDR2 YSYEKL. CDR3 coding DNA: TGCGCCAGCAGCCAAGCGATAGCGGAGGGCCAAGAGACCCAGTACTTC. Amino acid sequence: CASSQAIAEGQETQYF.

The sample holds a few counts of this clone. The rearrangement uses TRBV2 and TRBJ1-3; D is unclear. Germline CDR1 is SNHLY and CDR2 is FYNNEI. Trimming stripped 7 bases from V and 0 bases from J, with 19 bases between. The CDR3 length is 17 residues. As DNA, the CDR3 is TGTGCCAGCAAGCCCCTAGCAGCGGCGACCTCTGGAAACACCATATATTTT. Encoded protein: CASKPLAAATSGNTIYF.

DNA of the CDR3: TGTGCCAGCAGTGCCGAGGGTTTATCTGGAAACACCATATATTTT. Its protein product is CASSAEGLSGNTIYF. V usage is TRBV6-4 and J usage is TRBJ1-3; no clear D. CDR1 and CDR2 (germline): MRHNA, SNTAGT. The ends were cut back, 4 bases at V and 1 base at J, with 11 bases in the middle. This CDR3 has 15 amino acids.

This chain connects TRBV11-2 to TRBJ2-7, with 7 bases fitting TRBD2. The CDR3 covers 16 residues. J lost 0 bases, V lost 0 bases, and 5 bases had no gene match. Germline loops: CDR1 SGHAT, CDR2 FQNNGV. CDR3 protein: CASSLDGTGGSYEQYF. DNA of the CDR3: TGTGCCAGCAGCTTAGATGGAACGGGGGGCTCCTACGAGCAGTACTTC. Variable domain in full (rest from reference TRBV11-2 and TRBJ2-7): EAGVAQSPRYKIIEKRQSVAFWCNPISGHATLYWYQQILGQGPKLLIQFQNNGVVDDSQLPKDRFSAERLKGVDSTLKIQPAKLEDSAVYLCASSLDGTGGSYEQYFGPGTRLTVT.